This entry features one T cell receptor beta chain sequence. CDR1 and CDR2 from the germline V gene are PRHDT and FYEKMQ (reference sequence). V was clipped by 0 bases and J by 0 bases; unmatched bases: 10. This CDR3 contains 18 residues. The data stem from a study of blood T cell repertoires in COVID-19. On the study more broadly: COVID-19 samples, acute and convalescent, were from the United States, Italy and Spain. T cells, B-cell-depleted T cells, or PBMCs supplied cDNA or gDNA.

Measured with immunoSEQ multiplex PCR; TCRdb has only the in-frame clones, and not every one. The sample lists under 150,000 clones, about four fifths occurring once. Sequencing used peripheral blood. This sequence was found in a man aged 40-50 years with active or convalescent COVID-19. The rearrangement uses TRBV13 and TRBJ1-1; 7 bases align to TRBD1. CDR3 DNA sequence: TGTGCCAGCAGCTTAGGTAAAGACAGGGTGAAGATGAACACTGAAGCTTTCTTT. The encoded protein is CASSLGKDRVKMNTEAFF.